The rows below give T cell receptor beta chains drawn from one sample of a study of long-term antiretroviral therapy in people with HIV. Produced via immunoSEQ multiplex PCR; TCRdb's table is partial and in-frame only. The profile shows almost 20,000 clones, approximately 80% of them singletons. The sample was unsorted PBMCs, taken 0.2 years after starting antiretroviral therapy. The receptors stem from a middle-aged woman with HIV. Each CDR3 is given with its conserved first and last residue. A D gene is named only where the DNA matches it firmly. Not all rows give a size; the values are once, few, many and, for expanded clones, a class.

CAWSVQYPGNTIYF	TGTGCCTGGAGTGTACAGTATCCTGGAAACACCATATATTTT	few	.	TRBJ1-3	TRBV30
CASSITLNQPQHF	TGTGCCAGTAGTATTACACTTAATCAGCCCCAGCATTTT	.	.	TRBJ1-5	TRBV19
CASRPGGFNQPQHF	TGTGCCAGCCGACCCGGGGGGTTCAATCAGCCCCAGCATTTT	.	.	TRBJ1-5	TRBV27
CASGLTGRSLNEKLFF	TGTGCTAGTGGTTTGACCGGACGGAGCCTTAATGAAAAACTGTTTTTT	.	.	TRBJ1-4	TRBV12-5
CAGPGSYGYTF	TGTGCCGGCCCAGGCTCCTATGGCTACACCTTC	.	.	TRBJ1-2	TRBV30
CASQSMEGGFSSPLHF	TGCGCCAGCCAGAGCATGGAAGGGGGCTTTAGTTCACCCCTCCACTTT	.	TRBD1	TRBJ1-6	TRBV5-1
CASSLEREQPQHF	TGTGCCAGCAGCTTAGAGAGGGAACAGCCCCAGCATTTT	few	.	TRBJ1-5	TRBV7-2
CASSFPGGTEAFF	TGTGCCAGCAGTTTCCCGGGGGGCACTGAAGCTTTCTTT	.	.	TRBJ1-1	TRBV27
CASSLSRDQETQYF	TGTGCCAGCAGCCTCAGCAGGGACCAAGAGACCCAGTACTTC	.	.	TRBJ2-5	TRBV7-8
CASRPGLGGYGYTF	TGTGCCAGCAGGCCGGGACTCGGTGGTTATGGCTACACCTTC	.	.	TRBJ1-2	TRBV6-1
CASSPTDIESAEAFF	TGTGCCAGCAGTCCGACGGACATTGAGAGCGCTGAAGCTTTCTTT	.	.	TRBJ1-1	TRBV2
CAISFDGTSFSNEQFF	TGTGCCATCAGTTTCGACGGGACTAGTTTCAGCAATGAGCAGTTCTTC	.	TRBD2	TRBJ2-1	TRBV10-3
CASSGQTNTEAFF	TGTGCCAGCTCTGGACAGACGAACACTGAAGCTTTCTTT	.	.	TRBJ1-1	TRBV7-8
CASSPTGAPNQPQHF	TGTGCCAGTAGCCCGACAGGGGCCCCAAATCAGCCCCAGCATTTT	.	TRBD1	TRBJ1-5	TRBV19
CAISEGTEAFF	TGTGCCATCAGTGAGGGCACTGAAGCTTTCTTT	.	.	TRBJ1-1	TRBV10-3
CASSLALYEQYF	TGTGCCAGCAGCCTTGCACTCTACGAGCAGTACTTC	.	.	TRBJ2-7	TRBV11-3
CASRYWADSNYGYTF	TGTGCCAGCAGGTACTGGGCCGATTCTAACTATGGCTACACCTTC	.	.	TRBJ1-2	TRBV7-9
CASSPRDRHTEAFF	TGTGCCAGCAGTCCGCGGGACAGGCACACTGAAGCTTTCTTT	.	TRBD1	TRBJ1-1	TRBV27
CASSENTRVNEQYF	TGTGCCAGCAGTGAAAATACCAGGGTAAACGAGCAGTACTTC	.	.	TRBJ2-7	TRBV6-1
CAISAGLAVTYEQYF	TGTGCCATCAGTGCGGGACTAGCAGTCACCTACGAGCAGTACTTC	once	TRBD2	TRBJ2-7	TRBV10-3
CASSLSGEVHNEQFF	TGTGCCAGCAGCCTATCGGGGGAAGTTCACAATGAGCAGTTCTTC	once	.	TRBJ2-1	TRBV7-9
CASSLLEVPNSPLHF	TGCGCCAGCAGCTTGTTGGAGGTCCCCAATTCACCCCTCCACTTT	.	.	TRBJ1-6	TRBV5-1
CASSLVGLAGGSRNEQFF	TGCGCCAGCAGCTTGGTTGGCCTAGCGGGAGGTTCTCGGAATGAGCAGTTCTTC	.	TRBD2	TRBJ2-1	TRBV5-1
CASSQDSTALSYTF	TGCGCCAGCAGCCAAGATAGTACAGCCTTGAGCTACACCTTC	.	.	TRBJ1-2	TRBV4-3
CASSFGQGNGYTF	TGTGCCAGCAGCTTTGGACAGGGAAATGGCTACACCTTC	.	TRBD1	TRBJ1-2	TRBV7-2
CASSTDGTGGLEAFF	TGTGCCAGCAGTACGGATGGGACAGGGGGACTAGAAGCTTTCTTT	once	TRBD1	TRBJ1-1	TRBV2
CARQGSNQPQHF	TGCGCCAGACAGGGATCCAATCAGCCCCAGCATTTT	.	.	TRBJ1-5	TRBV23-1
CASSHTSGGGYEQFF	TGCGCCAGCAGCCACACTAGCGGGGGGGGCTATGAGCAGTTCTTC	.	TRBD2	TRBJ2-1	TRBV4-1
CASSWDSGNAGELFF	TGCGCCAGCAGCTGGGACAGCGGTAACGCCGGGGAGCTGTTTTTT	.	TRBD1	TRBJ2-2	TRBV4-3
CASSLGLAGEETQYF	TGTGCCAGCAGCTTAGGCCTAGCGGGGGAAGAGACCCAGTACTTC	.	TRBD2	TRBJ2-5	TRBV7-9
CASSLSQVEETQYF	TGTGCCAGCAGCTTGAGTCAGGTAGAAGAGACCCAGTACTTC	.	.	TRBJ2-5	TRBV5-4
CASSPTGFNITIYF	TGTGCCAGCAGCCCGACAGGGTTCAATATCACCATATATTTT	few	TRBD1	TRBJ1-3	TRBV7-9
CASRKKQGNYGYTF	TGTGCCAGTAGGAAGAAGCAGGGGAACTATGGCTACACCTTC	.	.	TRBJ1-2	TRBV19
CASSLNTDTQYF	TGCGCCAGCAGCTTGAACACAGATACGCAGTATTTT	few	.	TRBJ2-3	TRBV5-1
CASRGYRGYEQYF	TGTGCCAGCAGGGGATACAGGGGGTACGAGCAGTACTTC	.	TRBD1	TRBJ2-7	TRBV6-5
CASSQDWTFYNEQFF	TGCGCCAGCAGCCAAGACTGGACTTTCTACAATGAGCAGTTCTTC	.	.	TRBJ2-1	TRBV4-3
CASSLEGGNSPLHF	TGTGCCAGCAGCTTAGAGGGAGGTAATTCACCCCTCCACTTT	few	.	TRBJ1-6	TRBV4-2
CASSIAVLAGGTTDTQYF	TGTGCCAGTAGTATAGCCGTACTAGCGGGAGGGACCACAGATACGCAGTATTTT	.	TRBD2	TRBJ2-3	TRBV19
CASSSWTSNDEQFF	TGTGCCAGCAGCTCTTGGACTAGCAATGATGAGCAGTTCTTC	.	TRBD2	TRBJ2-1	TRBV9
CASSRTAYYGYTF	TGTGCCAGCAGTAGGACAGCCTACTATGGCTACACCTTC	.	.	TRBJ1-2	TRBV27
CASSYGEGGETQYF	TGTGCCAGCAGTTACGGGGAGGGTGGAGAGACCCAGTACTTC	.	TRBD2	TRBJ2-5	TRBV6-5
CATRFEVLDTEAFF	TGTGCCACCAGGTTCGAGGTCTTGGACACTGAAGCTTTCTTT	.	.	TRBJ1-1	TRBV15
CASSFDGTGGPQYF	TGTGCCAGCAGCTTTGATGGGACAGGGGGCCCACAGTACTTC	.	TRBD1	TRBJ2-7	TRBV11-2
CASRNSDTRKPNQPQHF	TGTGCCAGCAGGAATTCAGACACACGAAAGCCTAATCAGCCCCAGCATTTT	once	.	TRBJ1-5	TRBV7-9
CSVERTGGATDTQYF	TGCAGCGTTGAAAGGACGGGCGGGGCCACAGATACGCAGTATTTT	.	.	TRBJ2-3	TRBV29-1
CASSLAAGGSYEQYF	TGCGCCAGCAGCTTGGCGGCCGGGGGCAGCTACGAGCAGTACTTC	.	.	TRBJ2-7	TRBV5-1
CASGKGFLGITDTQYF	TGTGCCAGTGGAAAGGGGTTTCTGGGGATCACAGATACGCAGTATTTT	.	.	TRBJ2-3	TRBV19
CASSTDREAFF	TGTGCCAGCAGTACGGACAGAGAAGCTTTCTTT	.	.	TRBJ1-1	TRBV11-3